This T cell receptor (beta chain) appears in the sequencing data of a study of blood T cell repertoires in COVID-19. Trimming took 0 bases from V and 8 from J, leaving 12 bases between them. Germline V gene sequence: CDR1 SGHRS, CDR2 YFSETQ. This CDR3 has 14 amino acids. TCRdb's copy holds only in-frame clones and misses some; the assay was immunoSEQ multiplex PCR. The sample records some 170,000 clones, approximately 83% being singletons. This receptor was taken from an elderly woman with active or convalescent COVID-19. The J gene is TRBJ2-4, the V gene TRBV5-1; a possible D gene is TRBD2 (5 bases). The sequenced sample was peripheral blood. CDR3 DNA sequence: TGCGCCAGCAGCTTGGTTCTGGGTAGCGACATTCAGTACTTC. Translating it yields CASSLVLGSDIQYF. The entire variable domain, with the rest obtained from reference TRBV5-1 and TRBJ2-4, is as follows: KAGVTQTPRYLIKTRGQQVTLSCSPISGHRSVSWYQQTPGQGLQFLFEYFSETQRNKGNFPGRFSGRQFSNSRSEMNVSTLELGDSALYLCASSLVLGSDIQYFGAGTRLSVL.